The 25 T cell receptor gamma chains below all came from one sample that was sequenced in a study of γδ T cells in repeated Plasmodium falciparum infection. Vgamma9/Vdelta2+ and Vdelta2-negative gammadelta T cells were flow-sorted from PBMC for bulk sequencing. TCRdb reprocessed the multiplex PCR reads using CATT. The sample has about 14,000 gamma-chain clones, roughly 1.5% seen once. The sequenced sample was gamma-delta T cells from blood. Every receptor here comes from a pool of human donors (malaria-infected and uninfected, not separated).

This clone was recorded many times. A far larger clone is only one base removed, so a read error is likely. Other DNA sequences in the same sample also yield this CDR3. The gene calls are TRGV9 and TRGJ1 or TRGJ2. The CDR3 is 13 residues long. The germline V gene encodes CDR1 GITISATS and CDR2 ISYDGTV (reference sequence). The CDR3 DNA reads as TGCGCCTTGTGGGAGGTCTTTTGGGATAAGAAACTCTTT. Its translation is CALWEVFWDKKLF.

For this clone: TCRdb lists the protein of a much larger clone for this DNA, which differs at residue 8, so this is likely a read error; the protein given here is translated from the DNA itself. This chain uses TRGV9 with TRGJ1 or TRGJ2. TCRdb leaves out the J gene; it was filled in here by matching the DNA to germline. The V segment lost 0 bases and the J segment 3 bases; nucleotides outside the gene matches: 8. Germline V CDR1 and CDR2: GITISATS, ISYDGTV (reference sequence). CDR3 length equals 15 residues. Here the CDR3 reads CALWEVFTAYYKKLF. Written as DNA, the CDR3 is TGTGCCTTGTGGGAGGTGTTCACTGCTTATTATAAGAAACTCTTT.

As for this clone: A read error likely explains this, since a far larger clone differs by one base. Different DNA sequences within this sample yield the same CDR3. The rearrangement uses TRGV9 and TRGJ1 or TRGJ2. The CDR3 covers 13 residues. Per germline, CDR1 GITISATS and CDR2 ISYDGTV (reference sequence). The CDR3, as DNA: TGTGCCCTGTGGGAGGTGTCGAATTATAAGAAACTCTTT. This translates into CALWEVSNYKKLF.

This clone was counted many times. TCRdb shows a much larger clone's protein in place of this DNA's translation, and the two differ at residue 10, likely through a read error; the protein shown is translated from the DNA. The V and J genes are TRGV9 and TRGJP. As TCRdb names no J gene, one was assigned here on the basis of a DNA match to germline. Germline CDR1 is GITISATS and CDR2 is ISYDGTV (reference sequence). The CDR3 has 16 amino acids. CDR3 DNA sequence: TGTGCCTTGTGGGGCAGTAAAGAGTTGAGCAAAAAAATCAAGGTATTT. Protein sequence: CALWGSKELSKKIKVF.

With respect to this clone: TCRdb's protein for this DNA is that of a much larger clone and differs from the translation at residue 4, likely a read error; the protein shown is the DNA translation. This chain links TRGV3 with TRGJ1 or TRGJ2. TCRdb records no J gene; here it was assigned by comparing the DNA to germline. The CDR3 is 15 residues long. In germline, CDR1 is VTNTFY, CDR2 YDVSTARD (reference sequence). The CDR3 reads CATRDRPRDYYKKLF. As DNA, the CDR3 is TGTGCCACCCGGGACAGGCCGAGGGATTATTATAAGAAACTCTTT.

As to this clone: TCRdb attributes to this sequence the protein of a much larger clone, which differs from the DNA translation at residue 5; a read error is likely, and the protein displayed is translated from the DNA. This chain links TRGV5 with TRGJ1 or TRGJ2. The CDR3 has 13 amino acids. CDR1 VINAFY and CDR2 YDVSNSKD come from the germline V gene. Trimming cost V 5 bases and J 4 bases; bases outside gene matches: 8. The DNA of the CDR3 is TGTGCCACCTGGGGCCCGCAATATTATAAGAAACTCTTT. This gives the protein CATWGPQYYKKLF.

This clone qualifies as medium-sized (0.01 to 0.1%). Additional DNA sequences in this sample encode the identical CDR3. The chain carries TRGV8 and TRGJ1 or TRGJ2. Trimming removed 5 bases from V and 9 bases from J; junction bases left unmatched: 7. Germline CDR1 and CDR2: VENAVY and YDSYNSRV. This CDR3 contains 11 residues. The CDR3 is CATWALVKKLF. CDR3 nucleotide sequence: TGTGCCACCTGGGCCTTGGTTAAGAAACTCTTT.

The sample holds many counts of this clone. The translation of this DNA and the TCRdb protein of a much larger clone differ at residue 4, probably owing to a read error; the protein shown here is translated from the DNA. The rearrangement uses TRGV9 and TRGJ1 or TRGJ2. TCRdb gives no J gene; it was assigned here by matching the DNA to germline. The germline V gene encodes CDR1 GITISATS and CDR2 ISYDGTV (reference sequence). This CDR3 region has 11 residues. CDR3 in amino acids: CALLEVHEKLF. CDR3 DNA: TGTGCCTTGTTGGAGGTGCATGAGAAACTCTTT.

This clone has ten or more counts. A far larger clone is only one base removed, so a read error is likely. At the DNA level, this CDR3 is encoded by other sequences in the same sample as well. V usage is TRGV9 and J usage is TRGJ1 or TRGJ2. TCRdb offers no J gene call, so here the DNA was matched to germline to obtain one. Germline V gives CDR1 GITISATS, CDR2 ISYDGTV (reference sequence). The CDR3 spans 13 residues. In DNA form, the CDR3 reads TGTGCCCTGTGCCCTAGACCTTATTATAAGAAACTCTTT. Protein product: CALCPRPYYKKLF.

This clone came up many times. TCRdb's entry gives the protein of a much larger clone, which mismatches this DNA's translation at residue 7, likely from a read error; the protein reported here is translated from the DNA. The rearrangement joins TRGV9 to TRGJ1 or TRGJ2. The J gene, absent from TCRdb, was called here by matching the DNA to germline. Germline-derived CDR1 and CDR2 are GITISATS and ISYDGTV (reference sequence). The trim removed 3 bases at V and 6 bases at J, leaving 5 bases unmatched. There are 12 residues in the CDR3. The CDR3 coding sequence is TGTGCCTTGTGGGAGCCATGTTATAAGAAACTCTTT. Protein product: CALWEPCYKKLF.

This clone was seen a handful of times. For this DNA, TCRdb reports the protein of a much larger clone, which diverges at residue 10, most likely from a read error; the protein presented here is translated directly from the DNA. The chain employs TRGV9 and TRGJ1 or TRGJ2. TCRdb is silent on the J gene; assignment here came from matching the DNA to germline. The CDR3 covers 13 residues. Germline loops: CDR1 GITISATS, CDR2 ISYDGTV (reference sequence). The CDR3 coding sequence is TGTGCCTTGTGGGAGAGCGGCGGTTATAGGAAACTCTTT. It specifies CALWESGGYRKLF.

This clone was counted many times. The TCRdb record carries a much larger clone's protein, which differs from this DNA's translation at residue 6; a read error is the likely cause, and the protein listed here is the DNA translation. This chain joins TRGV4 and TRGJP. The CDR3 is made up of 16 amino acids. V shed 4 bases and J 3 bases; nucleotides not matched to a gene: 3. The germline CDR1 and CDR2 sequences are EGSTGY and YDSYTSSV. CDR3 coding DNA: TGTGCCACCTGGGAGATGCAAGAGTTGGGCAAAAAAATCAAGGTATTT. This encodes CATWEMQELGKKIKVF.

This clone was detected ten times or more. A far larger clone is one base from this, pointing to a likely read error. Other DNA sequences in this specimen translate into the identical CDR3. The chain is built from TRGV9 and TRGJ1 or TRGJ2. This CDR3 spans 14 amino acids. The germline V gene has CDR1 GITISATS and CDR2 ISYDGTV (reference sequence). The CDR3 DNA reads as TGTGCCTTGTGGGGCGATTCGAATTATTATAAGAAGCTCTTT. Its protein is CALWGDSNYYKKLF.

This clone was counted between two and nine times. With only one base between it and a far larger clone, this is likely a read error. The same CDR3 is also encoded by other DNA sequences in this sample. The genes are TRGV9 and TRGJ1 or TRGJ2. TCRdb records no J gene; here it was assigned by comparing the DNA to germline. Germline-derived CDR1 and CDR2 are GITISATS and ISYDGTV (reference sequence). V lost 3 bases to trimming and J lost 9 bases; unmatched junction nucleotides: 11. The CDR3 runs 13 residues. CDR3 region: CALWEFRRLKKLF. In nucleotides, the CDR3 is TGTGCCTTGTGGGAGTTCAGGCGACTTAAGAAACTCTTT.

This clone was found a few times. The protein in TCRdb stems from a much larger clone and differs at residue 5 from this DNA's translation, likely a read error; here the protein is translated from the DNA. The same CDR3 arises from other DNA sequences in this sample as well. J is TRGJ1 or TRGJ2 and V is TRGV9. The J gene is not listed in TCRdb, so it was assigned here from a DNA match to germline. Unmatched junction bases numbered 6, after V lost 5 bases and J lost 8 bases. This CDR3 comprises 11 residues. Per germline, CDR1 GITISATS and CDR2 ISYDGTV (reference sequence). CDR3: CALWVGHKKLF. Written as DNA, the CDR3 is TGTGCCTTGTGGGTGGGCCATAAGAAACTCTTT.

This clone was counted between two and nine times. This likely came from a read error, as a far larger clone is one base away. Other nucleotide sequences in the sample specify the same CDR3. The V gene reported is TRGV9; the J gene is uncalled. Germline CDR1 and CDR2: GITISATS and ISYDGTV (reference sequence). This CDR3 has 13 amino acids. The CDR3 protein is CALWDLRLRKKLF. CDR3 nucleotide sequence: TGTGCCTTGTGGGATTTACGCTTGCGGAAGAAGCTCTTT.

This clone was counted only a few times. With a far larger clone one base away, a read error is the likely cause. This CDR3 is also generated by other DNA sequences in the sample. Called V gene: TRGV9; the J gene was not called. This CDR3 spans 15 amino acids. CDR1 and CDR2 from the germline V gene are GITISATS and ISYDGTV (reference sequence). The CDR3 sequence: CALWEVFPAYYKKLF. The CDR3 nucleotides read TGTGCCTTGTGGGAGGTGTTCCCTGCTTATTATAAAAAACTCTTT.

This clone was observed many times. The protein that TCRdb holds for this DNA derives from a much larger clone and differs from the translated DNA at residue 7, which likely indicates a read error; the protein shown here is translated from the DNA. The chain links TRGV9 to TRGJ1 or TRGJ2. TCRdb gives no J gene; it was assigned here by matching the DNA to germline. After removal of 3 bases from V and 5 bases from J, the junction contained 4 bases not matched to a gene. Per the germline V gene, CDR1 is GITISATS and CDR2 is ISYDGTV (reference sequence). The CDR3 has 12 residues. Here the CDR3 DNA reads TGTGCCTTGTGGGAGTACCATTATAAGAAACTCTTT. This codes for CALWEYHYKKLF.

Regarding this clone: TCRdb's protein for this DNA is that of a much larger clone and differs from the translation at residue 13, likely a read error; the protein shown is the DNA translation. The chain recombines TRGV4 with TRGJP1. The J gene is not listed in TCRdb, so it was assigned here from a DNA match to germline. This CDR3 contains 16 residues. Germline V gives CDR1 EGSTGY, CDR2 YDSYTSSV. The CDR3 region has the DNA TGTGCCACCTGGGATGGGCCTTTGTCCACTGGTTGGCTCAAGATATTT. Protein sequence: CATWDGPLSTGWLKIF.

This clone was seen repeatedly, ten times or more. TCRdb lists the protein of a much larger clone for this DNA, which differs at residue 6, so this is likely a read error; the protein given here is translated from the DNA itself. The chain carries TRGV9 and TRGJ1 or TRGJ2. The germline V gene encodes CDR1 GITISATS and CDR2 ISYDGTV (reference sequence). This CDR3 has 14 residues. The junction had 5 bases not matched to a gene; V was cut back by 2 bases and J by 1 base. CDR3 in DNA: TGTGCCTTGTGGGAGGCGCAAAATTATTATAAGAAACTCTTT. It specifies CALWEAQNYYKKLF.

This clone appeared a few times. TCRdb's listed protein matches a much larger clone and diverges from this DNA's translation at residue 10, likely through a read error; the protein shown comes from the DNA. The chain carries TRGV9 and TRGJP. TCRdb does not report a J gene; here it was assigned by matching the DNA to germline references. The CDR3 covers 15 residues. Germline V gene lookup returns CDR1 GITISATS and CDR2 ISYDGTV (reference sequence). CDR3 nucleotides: TGTGCCTTGTGGAAGGGGGGGTTGGGCAGAAAAATCAAGGTATTT. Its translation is CALWKGGLGRKIKVF.

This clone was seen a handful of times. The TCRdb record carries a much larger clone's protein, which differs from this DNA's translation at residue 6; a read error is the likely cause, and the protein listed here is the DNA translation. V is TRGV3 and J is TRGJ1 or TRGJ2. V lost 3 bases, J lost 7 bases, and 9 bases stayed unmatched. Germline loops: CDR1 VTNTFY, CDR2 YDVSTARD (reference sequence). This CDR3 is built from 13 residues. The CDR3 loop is CATWDGHRYKKLF. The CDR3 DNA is TGTGCCACCTGGGACGGGCACCGATATAAGAAACTCTTT.

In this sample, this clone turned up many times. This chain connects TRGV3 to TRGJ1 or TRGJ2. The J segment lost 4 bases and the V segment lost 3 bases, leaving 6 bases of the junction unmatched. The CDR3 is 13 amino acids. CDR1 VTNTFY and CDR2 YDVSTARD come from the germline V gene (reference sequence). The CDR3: CATWDGGYYKKLF. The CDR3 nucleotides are TGTGCCACCTGGGACGGTGGGTATTATAAGAAACTCTTT.

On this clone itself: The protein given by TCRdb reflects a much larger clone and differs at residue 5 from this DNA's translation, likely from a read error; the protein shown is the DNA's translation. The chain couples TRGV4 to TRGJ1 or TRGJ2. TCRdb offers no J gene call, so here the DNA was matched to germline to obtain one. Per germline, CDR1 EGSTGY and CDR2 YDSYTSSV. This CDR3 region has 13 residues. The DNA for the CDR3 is TGTGCCACCTGGGTTGGGGAGTATTATAAGAAACTCTTT. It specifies CATWVGEYYKKLF.

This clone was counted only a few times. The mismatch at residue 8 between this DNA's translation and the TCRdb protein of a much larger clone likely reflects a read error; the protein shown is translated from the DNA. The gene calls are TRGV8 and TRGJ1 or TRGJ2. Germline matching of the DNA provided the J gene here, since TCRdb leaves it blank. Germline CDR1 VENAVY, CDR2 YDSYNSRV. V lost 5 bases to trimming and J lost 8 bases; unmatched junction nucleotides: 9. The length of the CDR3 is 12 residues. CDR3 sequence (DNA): TGTGCCACCTGGGTGCGTCGACATAAGAAACTCTTT. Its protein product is CATWVRRHKKLF.